These 16 T cell receptor beta chains share one sample of origin, sequenced in a study of T cells expressing NK-cell markers. TCRdb re-called the 5' RACE reads and gives one entry per CDR3 protein, without DNA. This sample's clone table lists roughly 160,000 distinct CDR3 sequences. The sequencing input was blood T cells: a sorted CD56 or NKG2C T cell subset, CD4+ or CD8+ T cells, or bulk PBMC T cells (not recorded which). The receptors stem from a woman aged 18 to 75 in good health.

The J gene is TRBJ2-5, the V gene TRBV11-2. The CDR3 length is 13 residues. Germline lookup yields CDR1 SGHAT and CDR2 FQNNGV. The CDR3 here is CASSLVSGQTQYF.

The chain has TRBV5-1 and TRBJ1-6. Germline CDR1 and CDR2: SGHRS and YFSETQ. The CDR3 consists of 15 residues. The CDR3 here is CASSLETGGYSPLHF.

The chain links TRBV7-6 to TRBJ2-1; the D gene TCRdb calls, TRBD2, cannot be checked with no DNA. Germline CDR1 SGHVS, CDR2 FNYEAQ. The CDR3 is made up of 17 amino acids. The CDR3 spells CASSLGSSGTSYNEQFF.

The chain couples TRBV5-1 to TRBJ2-3; TCRdb indicates TRBD1, and absent DNA this call remains unverified. This CDR3 is 13 amino acids long. Looked up from germline, CDR1 is SGHRS and CDR2 is YFSETQ. The CDR3: CASSVTGKDTQYF.

This sequence joins TRBV7-2 and TRBJ2-2. The CDR3 loop spans 14 amino acids. CDR1 SGHTA and CDR2 FQGNSA come from the germline V gene. CDR3: CASSLFTNTGELFF.

The chain recombines TRBV14 with TRBJ1-2. Per germline, CDR1 SGHDN and CDR2 FVKESK. The CDR3 loop spans 13 amino acids. The CDR3 spells CASSLELNYGYTF.

This sequence joins TRBV9 and TRBJ1-2. The CDR3 contains 12 residues. Germline V gives CDR1 SGDLS, CDR2 YYNGEE. The CDR3 protein is CASSVVGGGYTF.

This chain connects TRBV20-1 to TRBJ2-1. CDR3 size: 13 residues. Germline V lookup: CDR1 DFQATT, CDR2 SNEGSKA (reference sequence). The CDR3 spells CSARDSYVNEQFF.

The V call is TRBV7-3, the J call TRBJ2-3; the TCRdb call, TRBD2, lacks DNA for checking. CDR3 length: 19 residues. Germline CDR1 and CDR2: SGHTA and FQGTGA. The CDR3: CASSLAGGGLISSTDTQYF.

The chain joins TRBV20-1 to TRBJ2-2. The germline V gene encodes CDR1 DFQATT and CDR2 SNEGSKA (reference sequence). The CDR3 runs 13 residues. CDR3 region: CSARDQPNGELFF.

This rearrangement joins TRBV12-3 or TRBV12-4 to TRBJ1-4. The CDR3 length is 11 residues. This chain's CDR3 is CASSTMQKLFF.

This chain links TRBV5-1 with TRBJ2-5; TCRdb selects TRBD1, and the lack of DNA leaves this call unchecked. Germline V lookup: CDR1 SGHRS, CDR2 YFSETQ. CDR3 length equals 14 residues. This CDR3 is CASSTTGGQETQYF.

The chain combines TRBV7-8 with TRBJ2-5. CDR1 is SGHVS and CDR2 is FQNEAQ in the germline V gene. The CDR3 has 14 residues. Here the CDR3 reads CASSQLDLWETQYF. The entire variable domain, with the rest obtained from reference TRBV7-8 and TRBJ2-5, is as follows: GAGVSQSPRYKVAKRGQDVALRCDPISGHVSLFWYQQALGQGPEFLTYFQNEAQLDKSGLPSDRFFAERPEGSVSTLKIQRTQQEDSAVYLCASSQLDLWETQYFGPGTRLLVL.

The CDR3 loop reads CASSRIGRNQPQHF. The chain combines TRBV4-1 with TRBJ1-5. The CDR3 is 14 amino acids. Looked up from germline, CDR1 is MGHRA and CDR2 is YSYEKL.

The chain uses TRBV19 and TRBJ2-1; TCRdb reports TRBD1, a call that lacks DNA to check it against. Germline V gene lookup returns CDR1 LNHDA and CDR2 SQIVND (reference sequence). The length of the CDR3 is 16 residues. This CDR3 is CASSIEAGVVYNEQFF.

The rearrangement uses TRBV11-2 and TRBJ1-1; with no DNA, the TCRdb D assignment of TRBD1 cannot be verified. Looked up from germline, CDR1 is SGHAT and CDR2 is FQNNGV. The CDR3 is 15 amino acids. The CDR3 loop is CASSLEGQGRTEAFF.